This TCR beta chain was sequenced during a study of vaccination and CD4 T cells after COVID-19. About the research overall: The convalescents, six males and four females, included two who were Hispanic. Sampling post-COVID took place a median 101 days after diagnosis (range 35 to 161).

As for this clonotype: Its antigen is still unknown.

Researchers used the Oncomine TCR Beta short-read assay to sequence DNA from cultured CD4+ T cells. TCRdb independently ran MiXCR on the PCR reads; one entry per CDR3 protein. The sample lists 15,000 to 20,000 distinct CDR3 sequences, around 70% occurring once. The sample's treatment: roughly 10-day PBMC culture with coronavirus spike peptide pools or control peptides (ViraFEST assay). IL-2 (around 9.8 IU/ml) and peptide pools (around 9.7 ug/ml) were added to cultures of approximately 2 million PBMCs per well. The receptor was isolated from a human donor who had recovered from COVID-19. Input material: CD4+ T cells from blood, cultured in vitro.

The CDR3 sequence: CASSHTGGARTGELFF. CDR3 nucleotides: TGTGCCAGCAGTCATACAGGGGGCGCGAGAACCGGGGAGCTGTTTTTT. The chain employs TRBV7-6 and TRBJ2-2; 9 bases line up with TRBD1. Germline trimming cut 6 bases from V and 5 bases from J; bases unmatched to any gene: 10. Per the germline V gene, CDR1 is SGHVS and CDR2 is FNYEAQ. This CDR3 is 16 amino acids long.